Here is one T cell receptor beta chain with its context. Its recognized antigen is unknown. A read error may explain this, as a much larger clone is one base away. The CDR3 numbers 15 residues from cysteine through phenylalanine. The kept DNA is CDR3 alone, 45 bases in frame from the first base. The germline V gene encodes CDR1 SGHNT and CDR2 YYREEE (reference sequence). The data were obtained in a study of tumor and adjacent non-tumor tissue in lung cancer (dated by TCRdb to between 2018 and 2020). Regarding the study in general: Patients with adenocarcinoma (approximately 12), squamous cell carcinoma (2) and small cell lung cancer (1) were included in the cohort. Ages among the roughly 15 patients ranged from about 31 to 80 years, there were ten or so men and 5 women, and disease was at TNM stage I to III. In total, sequencing yielded 125,075,908 productive TCRbeta reads, which works out to an average of about 4.2 million reads per sample. The study compared bulk TCRbeta repertoires from lung tumor tissue and matched distant non-tumor lung tissue of over 13 lung cancer patients. Around 30 paired specimens, one tumor and one normal lung sample per patient, were profiled by TCRbeta CDR3 sequencing.

The library relied on multiplex PCR. Instrument used: Illumina HiSeq 2500. Following protocols modified from ARM-PCR, the researchers constructed TCRbeta libraries through three rounds of nested PCR with primers (Table S4). Before sequencing, PCR products in the 200-500 bp range were cut out of the gel and cleaned up using the QIAquick gel extraction kit. On the study's bioinformatics: Reads were cleaned with Trimmomatic, merged with FLASH into complete CDR3 sequences, and assigned to V(D)J germline segments with MiTCR. VDJtools was used to compute clonal diversity as the inverse Simpson's index. In-frame sequences without a premature stop codon were defined as productive reads. TCRdb redid the processing of the public reads, applying fastp at Q25 and MiXCR, and retained in-frame beta chains. When rows share a CDR3 protein, they turn into one entry using the most common DNA and genes. The V and J calls follow TCRdb's processing rather than the paper's. The sample records more than 35,000 distinct CDR3 sequences, approximately 60% of which are singletons. Roughly 19% of the sample belongs to the ten largest clones.

On the study overall, not on this receptor specifically: TCR diversity (inverse Simpson) was significantly higher in tumor than in normal lung tissue (about 400 vs 150, P = 0.0075, Mann-Whitney U test). Only 15 or so patients were included in the cohort, and the need for larger samples and more detailed clinical data was noted by the authors. The methods do not name the sequencing platform or mention unique molecular identifiers. In normal lung, the top 100 clones accounted for a significantly larger cumulative share of the repertoire than in tumor tissue. Significantly higher TCR diversity was found in younger patients, and higher tumor TCR diversity was associated with shorter overall and disease-free survival. Because peripheral blood was not sequenced, the blood TCRbeta repertoires of the lung cancer patients in the study went unexamined.

RNA was isolated from bulk, unsorted tissue, and RNA quality was assessed with a NanoDrop ND-1000 and an Agilent 2100. Normal lung samples were distant non-tumor tissue taken more than 3 cm from the tumor edge. The donors were newly diagnosed lung cancer patients admitted for thoracic surgery in China from August to November 2014 who had not received prior chemotherapy. Patients who had received previous radiotherapy or chemotherapy, or who had another concurrent cancer, were excluded from the study. Surgical tissue pieces of about 1-2.3 cm3 were preserved in RNAlater solution and were kept at -80 degrees C until use.

This sequence originates from a woman aged 40 to 55 with non-small cell lung cancer. Sequencing was performed on distant non-tumor lung tissue. The chain uses TRBV5-4 and TRBJ2-7; the D gene is perhaps TRBD1 or TRBD2, each of them matching over 5 bases. The CDR3 in this case is CATGRTGTPSYELYF. DNA sequence: TGTGCCACCGGAAGGACCGGGACCCCTTCCTACGAGCTGTACTTC.